This TCR beta chain came from a study of glioma-infiltrating T cells after dendritic cell vaccination. The time point was: after dendritic cell vaccination, including at tumor progression/relapse. From germline, CDR1 is SGHTA and CDR2 FQGNSA. CDR3 length: 14 amino acids. V was trimmed by 1 base and J by 7 bases, leaving 12 bases between them. The assay was immunoSEQ multiplex PCR, and TCRdb's table has in-frame clones only and misses some. The sample yields more than 20,000 clones, 85% to 90% seen once. This receptor was obtained from a human donor with glioblastoma. The genes are TRBV7-2 and TRBJ2-3, with D hard to call. Here the sequenced sample was blood, taken after dendritic cell vaccination. This CDR3 reads CASSLGYPGYTQYF. As DNA, the CDR3 is TGTGCCAGCAGCTTAGGCTACCCCGGGTATACGCAGTATTTT.